These 10 T cell receptor beta chains originate from one sample sequenced in a study of spatial heterogeneity in lung cancer (dated by TCRdb to about 2019). The label giving this sample's time point can be read as: sample taken at primary tumor resection. Whole RNA extracted from tumor and nontumor lung tissue, or from cryopreserved PBMC samples, was used for TCR sequencing without cell sorting. To prepare the library, 5' RACE was applied. TCRdb lists the instrument as NextSeq 500. TCRdb reran the public reads through fastp at Q25 and MiXCR, keeping productive beta chains. Each CDR3 protein gets just one entry, which takes the most common genes and DNA from the rows behind it. In this sample the table shows fewer than 20,000 distinct CDR3 sequences, about 20% of which occur a single time. The ten biggest clones cover over 13% of the sample. The sequencing used PBMCs, collected at surgery. These receptors were obtained from a male donor with early-stage non-small cell lung cancer.

This chain links TRBV20-1 with TRBJ2-1; the D gene is possibly TRBD2 (6 bases). CDR1 and CDR2 from the germline V gene are DFQATT and SNEGSKA (reference sequence). The V gene lost 0 bases and the J gene lost 6 bases, with 18 bases spanning the gap. The CDR3 is 16 amino acids. The chain's CDR3 is CSARDYTGASGNEQFF. CDR3 bases: TGCAGTGCTAGAGATTATACGGGAGCCTCCGGCAATGAGCAGTTCTTC.

This sequence joins TRBV30 and TRBJ2-2; tentatively, D is TRBD1 or TRBD2 (5 bases each). Germline V CDR1 and CDR2: GTSNPN, SVGIG (reference sequence). The CDR3 spans 17 residues. The V end was cut by 1 base, the J end by 7 bases, with 22 bases between. CDR3 sequence: CAWSGRRAGHRDGELFF. The CDR3 region has the DNA TGTGCCTGGAGTGGTCGCAGGGCCGGCCATCGGGACGGGGAGCTGTTTTTT.

The chain combines TRBV24-1 with TRBJ2-2; D could derive from TRBD1 or TRBD2 (5 bases each). Germline V gene data show CDR1 as KGHDR and CDR2 as SFDVKD. V was shortened by 4 bases and J by 4 bases, with 15 bases between the two germline ends. CDR3 length: 16 amino acids. CDR3 sequence (DNA): TGTGCCACCAGTGACTCGACGGCAGGGAGCACCGGGGAGCTGTTTTTT. Translating gives CATSDSTAGSTGELFF.

This clonotype was seen many times. The J gene is TRBJ2-4, the V gene TRBV6-7, with 8 bases aligning to TRBD1. TRBV6-7 is flagged as an ORF with uncertain function. V was clipped by 0 bases and J by 1 base; unmatched bases: 8. This CDR3 has 18 amino acids. The CDR3, as DNA: TGTGCCAGCAGTTACTCGATACGGGACAGGTGGGCCAAAAACATTCAGTACTTC. Translation gives CASSYSIRDRWAKNIQYF.

This clonotype has only a few counts. The rearrangement links TRBV6-1 to TRBJ2-7, with 7 nucleotides matching TRBD1. V lost 10 bases and J lost 0; bases outside the gene matches: 6. The CDR3 has 13 residues. The germline gives CDR1 MNHNS, CDR2 SASEGT. The CDR3 reads CAIGQASSYEQYF. In DNA, the CDR3 is TGTGCCATCGGACAGGCTAGCTCCTACGAGCAGTACTTC.

This clonotype was detected many times. The chain has TRBV7-6 and TRBJ2-3, with 8 bases identical to TRBD1. V was pared by 5 bases and J by 0 bases, with 7 bases of the junction left unmatched. In germline, CDR1 is SGHVS, CDR2 FNYEAQ. CDR3 size: 16 residues. The CDR3 region is CASSGQGRTSTDTQYF. The DNA of the CDR3 is TGTGCCAGCAGCGGACAGGGCCGTACAAGCACAGATACGCAGTATTTT.

This clonotype ranks as medium-sized (0.01 to 0.1%). The chain uses TRBV7-9 and TRBJ1-5; 11 bases are shared with TRBD1. The germline V gene encodes CDR1 SEHNR and CDR2 FQNEAQ (reference sequence). This CDR3 is 15 amino acids long. V was pared by 4 bases and J by 6 bases, with 5 bases of the junction left unmatched. CDR3 amino acids: CASSSGTGGPQPQHF. CDR3 bases: TGTGCCAGCAGCTCCGGGACAGGGGGTCCTCAGCCCCAGCATTTT.

The V and J genes are TRBV12-3 or TRBV12-4 and TRBJ1-4; 9 bases align to TRBD1. This CDR3 region has 14 residues. The J segment lost 8 bases and the V segment lost 3 bases, leaving 4 bases of the junction unmatched. CDR3 loop: CASSFTGGLEKLFF. The CDR3 bases are TGTGCCAGCAGTTTCACAGGGGGCTTGGAAAAACTGTTTTTT.

The gene calls are TRBV5-6 and TRBJ1-2, with D maybe TRBD1 (5 bases). The germline gives CDR1 SGHDT, CDR2 YYEEEE. The CDR3 runs 16 residues. V was clipped by 4 bases and J by 4 bases, with 20 bases between them. CDR3 sequence: CASSPESGTTSYGYTF. CDR3 nucleotides: TGTGCCAGCAGCCCGGAGAGCGGGACGACATCCTATGGCTACACCTTC.

This clonotype was seen a handful of times. The chain has TRBV5-6 and TRBJ1-3; D is ambiguous. The CDR3 contains 15 residues. Germline V gene data show CDR1 as SGHDT and CDR2 as YYEEEE. V was pared by 0 bases and J by 2 bases, with 9 bases between. The CDR3 sequence is CASSLVGSAGNTIYF. The CDR3 coding sequence is TGTGCCAGCAGCTTGGTTGGGTCAGCTGGAAACACCATATATTTT.